The 19 T cell receptor beta chains in this list originate from one sample, sequenced in a study of blood T cell repertoires in COVID-19. Sequencing used immunoSEQ multiplex PCR; TCRdb keeps in-frame clones, though not all of them. The sample has approximately 200,000 clones, 65% to 90% seen once. Sequences were obtained from peripheral blood. These receptors were collected from a man aged 50 to 60 with acute or convalescent COVID-19.

The V and J genes are TRBV3-1 (or the pseudogene TRBV3-2) and TRBJ2-5, with D perhaps matching TRBD2 (6 bases). The V and J ends lost 3 bases and 5 bases respectively, with 13 bases between them. Germline V gene lookup returns CDR1 LGHDT and CDR2 YNNKEL (reference sequence). CDR3 length equals 14 residues. The CDR3 nucleotides are TGTGCCAGCAGCCAGGGAGGCACAAGGGAGACCCAGTACTTC. As protein: CASSQGGTRETQYF.

The rearrangement links TRBV7-3 to TRBJ2-5; 8 bases are a match to TRBD2. The CDR3 is 15 residues long. Germline trimming cut 5 bases from V and 4 bases from J; bases unmatched to any gene: 9. The V gene's germline CDR1 is SGHTA and CDR2 FQGTGA. The chain's CDR3 is CASSQTRTSPETQYF. DNA of the CDR3: TGTGCCAGCAGCCAAACAAGGACTAGCCCAGAGACCCAGTACTTC.

J is TRBJ1-5 and V is TRBV4-1; the D gene is possibly TRBD1 (6 bases). CDR3 length equals 14 residues. Germline CDR1 MGHRA, CDR2 YSYEKL. V was cut by 4 bases and J by 3 bases, with 10 bases left in between. Written as DNA, the CDR3 is TGCGCCAGCAGCCGCCGGGACATCAATCAGCCCCAGCATTTT. The encoded protein is CASSRRDINQPQHF.

CDR3 nucleotides: TGTGCCAGCAGCGGGACGACAGGCCGTGGGGCATACGAGCAGTACTTC. This encodes CASSGTTGRGAYEQYF. This chain connects TRBV11-2 to TRBJ2-7; D possibly corresponds to TRBD1 (6 bases). The V gene's germline CDR1 is SGHAT and CDR2 FQNNGV. The CDR3 is 16 residues long. V lost 5 bases and J 4 bases, leaving 21 bases between the germline ends.

J is TRBJ1-2 and V is TRBV12-3 or TRBV12-4; D may be TRBD1 (6 bases). Trimming took 6 bases from V and 5 from J, leaving 10 bases between them. This CDR3 comprises 12 residues. The CDR3 DNA is TGTGCCAGCAGAAGGGACAATTATGGCTACACCTTC. It specifies CASRRDNYGYTF.

The V gene is TRBV6-6, the J gene TRBJ1-3; TRBD1 is a possible D gene (6 bases). Between the trimmed V and J ends, which lost 6 bases and 0 bases, there was a span of 18 bases. CDR1 and CDR2 from the germline V gene are MNHNY and SVGAGI (reference sequence). The CDR3 is 17 amino acids. The CDR3 protein is CASSRNRQARSGNTIYF. The CDR3 DNA reads TGTGCCAGCAGCCGAAACCGACAGGCGCGCTCTGGAAACACCATATATTTT.

The rearrangement links TRBV5-1 to TRBJ1-6; D not certain. The CDR3 has 15 amino acids. From germline, CDR1 is SGHRS and CDR2 YFSETQ. V was trimmed by 0 bases and J by 5 bases, leaving 9 bases between them. The CDR3 spells CASSLATTDNSPLHF. The CDR3 coding sequence is TGCGCCAGCAGCTTGGCCACTACGGATAATTCACCCCTCCACTTT. Complete variable domain (other parts from reference TRBV5-1 and TRBJ1-6): KAGVTQTPRYLIKTRGQQVTLSCSPISGHRSVSWYQQTPGQGLQFLFEYFSETQRNKGNFPGRFSGRQFSNSRSEMNVSTLELGDSALYLCASSLATTDNSPLHFGNGTRLTVT.

V gene TRBV27 combines with J gene TRBJ1-1; 7 bases match TRBD1. CDR3 length: 14 amino acids. V lost 5 bases, J lost 1 base, and 4 bases stayed unmatched. The germline V gene encodes CDR1 MNHEY and CDR2 SMNVEV (reference sequence). The CDR3 sequence is CASSERGPNTEAFF. In DNA form, the CDR3 reads TGTGCCAGCAGTGAAAGGGGGCCGAACACTGAAGCTTTCTTT.

This clone occurred once. The chain joins TRBV4-1 to TRBJ1-5; 9 positions match TRBD1. The CDR3 contains 16 residues. V gave up 1 base and J gave up 6 bases; unmatched junction bases: 7. Germline CDR1 reads MGHRA; CDR2 reads YSYEKL. CDR3 bases: TGCGCCAGCAGCCAAGGGACAGGGGAATTCGGTCAGCCCCAGCATTTT. Translated: CASSQGTGEFGQPQHF.

The J gene is TRBJ1-1, the V gene TRBV19, with D possibly matching TRBD1 (5 bases). The CDR3 is 20 amino acids. From germline, CDR1 is LNHDA and CDR2 SQIVND (reference sequence). Trimming left V 7 bases short and J 1 base short, with 31 bases between. CDR3 in DNA: TGTGCCAGTAATACCATACTCTCTTGGGGGGACCGTGGGGAGAACACTGAAGCTTTCTTT. This translates into CASNTILSWGDRGENTEAFF.

The chain couples TRBV6-1 to TRBJ2-6, with TRBD1 as a possible D gene (5 bases). The V gene lost 2 bases and the J gene lost 1 base, with 15 bases spanning the gap. Germline CDR1 and CDR2: MNHNS and SASEGT. This CDR3 has 18 amino acids. DNA for the CDR3: TGTGCCAGCAGTGAACCGGCAGGGATTCGATCTGGGGCCAACGTCCTGACTTTC. As protein: CASSEPAGIRSGANVLTF.

The chain joins TRBV10-1 to TRBJ2-1; D perhaps matches TRBD1 (6 bases). Germline CDR1 and CDR2: WNHNN and SYGVQD (reference sequence). Trimming shortened V by 5 bases and J by 6 bases, and 26 bases separated the two germline ends. The CDR3 has 18 amino acids. The CDR3 spells CASSRGTGPLTRANEQFF. The CDR3 DNA sequence: TGCGCCAGCAGTAGGGGGACGGGCCCCCTAACTCGGGCCAATGAGCAGTTCTTC.

This clone was counted a few times. This sample includes further DNA sequences coding for the same CDR3. The chain has TRBV6-6 and TRBJ1-5; maybe TRBD1 (5 bases). The V and J ends lost 2 bases and 7 bases respectively, with 15 bases between them. Germline CDR1 MNHNY, CDR2 SVGAGI (reference sequence). There are 15 residues in the CDR3. CDR3 DNA sequence: TGTGCCAGCAGTTACGGAGGGGCCGGGCAGCAGCCCCAGCATTTT. Translating gives CASSYGGAGQQPQHF.

J is TRBJ1-1 and V is TRBV6-6; 7 nucleotides align to TRBD1. The CDR3 totals 16 residues. CDR1 is MNHNY and CDR2 is SVGAGI in the germline V gene (reference sequence). V lost 5 bases to trimming and J lost 0 bases; unmatched junction nucleotides: 9. The CDR3 coding sequence is TGTGCCAGCAGTCCCCAACCAGGGGGGATGAACACTGAAGCTTTCTTT. It translates to CASSPQPGGMNTEAFF.

The CDR3 DNA sequence: TGTGCCAGCAGCCTCGTCTCCTCTGGGGCCAACGTCCTGACTTTC. As protein: CASSLVSSGANVLTF. The chain combines TRBV7-9 with TRBJ2-6, with no clear D. The CDR3 runs to 15 residues. Germline-derived CDR1 and CDR2 are SEHNR and FQNEAQ (reference sequence). V was cut by 5 bases and J by 0 bases, with 8 bases left in between.

The V call is TRBV4-1, the J call TRBJ1-6; 8 bases align to TRBD1. Looked up from germline, CDR1 is MGHRA and CDR2 is YSYEKL. The CDR3 covers 17 residues. Trimming at V came to 0 bases and at J to 4 bases, leaving 5 bases not matched to a gene. The DNA of the CDR3 is TGCGCCAGCAGCCAAGATCGGACAGGGAAATATAATTCACCCCTCCACTTT. As protein: CASSQDRTGKYNSPLHF.

The chain employs TRBV30 and TRBJ1-2, with 11 positions matching TRBD1. The CDR3 length is 14 residues. V was pared by 5 bases and J by 8 bases, with 10 bases of the junction left unmatched. From germline, CDR1 is GTSNPN and CDR2 SVGIG (reference sequence). The CDR3 region is CAWVSGQGAGGYTF. Here the CDR3 DNA reads TGTGCCTGGGTATCCGGACAGGGGGCAGGAGGCTACACCTTC.

CDR3 protein: CASSPTGYVDNSPLHF. The DNA of the CDR3 is TGCGCCAGCAGCCCGACAGGGTACGTGGATAATTCACCCCTCCACTTT. The chain is built from TRBV5-1 and TRBJ1-6, with 7 bases aligning to TRBD1. Germline CDR1 reads SGHRS; CDR2 reads YFSETQ. The CDR3 loop spans 16 amino acids. V lost 4 bases and J lost 5; bases outside the gene matches: 9. The complete variable domain, with remaining parts taken from reference TRBV5-1 and TRBJ1-6, reads KAGVTQTPRYLIKTRGQQVTLSCSPISGHRSVSWYQQTPGQGLQFLFEYFSETQRNKGNFPGRFSGRQFSNSRSEMNVSTLELGDSALYLCASSPTGYVDNSPLHFGNGTRLTVT.

This chain uses TRBV14 with TRBJ2-3, with D unclear. Per the germline V gene, CDR1 is SGHDN and CDR2 is FVKESK. Trimming took 0 bases from V and 0 from J, leaving 13 bases between them. CDR3 length equals 17 residues. The CDR3 region is CASSQDWALSSTDTQYF. In nucleotides, the CDR3 is TGTGCCAGCAGCCAAGACTGGGCACTTTCTAGCACAGATACGCAGTATTTT.